The 6 T cell receptor beta chains below come from one sample, sequenced in a study of PD-L1 blockade in urothelial cancer. The method was immunoSEQ multiplex PCR; TCRdb's version includes in-frame clones alone and lacks a portion of them. The data contain under 120,000 clones, around 82% of them singletons. The specimen was PBMCs, collected around atezolizumab (anti-PD-L1) treatment. These receptors were collected from a man aged 50 to 60 with urothelial cancer.

This chain joins TRBV9 and TRBJ2-2, with 10 nucleotides matching TRBD2. This CDR3 is 16 amino acids long. The germline V gene has CDR1 SGDLS and CDR2 YYNGEE. Germline trimming cut 2 bases from V and 4 bases from J; bases unmatched to any gene: 5. The CDR3 spells CASSVNSGRGTGELFF. For the CDR3, the DNA is TGTGCCAGCAGCGTCAACAGCGGGAGGGGCACCGGGGAGCTGTTTTTT.

This sequence joins TRBV6-1 and TRBJ2-1; tentatively, D is TRBD1 (6 bases). The CDR3 sequence is 15 residues long. The ends were cut back, 6 bases at V and 3 bases at J, with 15 bases in the middle. Germline values: CDR1 MNHNS, CDR2 SASEGT. As DNA, the CDR3 is TGTGCCAGCAGGAAGGGGGTTCTTTACTACAATGAGCAGTTCTTC. Residues: CASRKGVLYYNEQFF.

This rearrangement joins TRBV14 to TRBJ2-7; possible D gene TRBD1, 6 bases. Germline V gene sequence: CDR1 SGHDN, CDR2 FVKESK. V lost 0 bases, J lost 6 bases, and 18 bases lay in between. This CDR3 comprises 16 residues. CDR3 loop: CASSQDFGGARGEQYF. CDR3 bases: TGTGCCAGCAGCCAAGATTTTGGGGGAGCCAGGGGCGAGCAGTACTTC.

The chain has TRBV10-3 and TRBJ2-1, with 7 bases aligning to TRBD2. The CDR3 has 17 amino acids. Germline CDR1 and CDR2: ENHRY and SYGVKD. V was clipped by 0 bases and J by 0 bases; unmatched bases: 5. CDR3 region: CAISESAGAPSYNEQFF. The CDR3 bases are TGTGCCATCAGTGAGTCGGCGGGAGCCCCCTCCTACAATGAGCAGTTCTTC.

The chain is built from TRBV5-1 and TRBJ1-1; D not resolved. V was clipped by 4 bases and J by 1 base, with 11 bases between them. CDR1 is SGHRS, CDR2 YFSETQ, per germline. CDR3 length: 14 residues. The CDR3 DNA reads TGCGCCAGCAGCAGCCTCGGCGGGAACACTGAAGCTTTCTTT. Its protein product is CASSSLGGNTEAFF.

The chain combines TRBV28 with TRBJ2-7; TRBD2 agrees at 10 bases. V gave up 1 base and J gave up 1 base; unmatched junction bases: 4. CDR1 MDHEN and CDR2 SYDVKM come from the germline V gene. The CDR3 runs 16 residues. DNA of the CDR3: TGTGCCAGCAGTTTATTCGCTAGCGGGAGTTCCTACGAGCAGTACTTC. Translating gives CASSLFASGSSYEQYF.